This TCR beta chain was captured in a study of long-term antiretroviral therapy in people with HIV. Of note for this clone: Its antigen is as yet unknown.

Per germline, CDR1 SNHLY and CDR2 FYNNEI. CDR3 length equals 16 residues. V trimming: 8 bases; J trimming: 9 bases; junction bases outside the gene matches: 17. Ahead of DNA extraction, samples held about 0.95-11 million cryopreserved PBMC each. Survey-level resolution applied to immunoSEQ assay v3.0. This table comes from immunoSEQ multiplex PCR, and its TCRdb copy is limited to in-frame clones, with some not included. The sample yields 25,000 to 30,000 clones, almost 95% seen once. Study-level points and caveats: The data indicate that diversity increased after ART but remained below transplant donor controls.

The J gene is TRBJ2-1, the V gene TRBV2; the match to TRBD1 covers 9 bases. The sample was unsorted PBMCs, taken about 7.2 years after starting antiretroviral therapy. This sequence was found in a man aged 45 to 65 with HIV. The CDR3 region is CASERAPTGGFGEQFF. CDR3 in DNA: TGTGCCAGCGAACGGGCCCCGACAGGGGGATTTGGTGAGCAGTTCTTC.